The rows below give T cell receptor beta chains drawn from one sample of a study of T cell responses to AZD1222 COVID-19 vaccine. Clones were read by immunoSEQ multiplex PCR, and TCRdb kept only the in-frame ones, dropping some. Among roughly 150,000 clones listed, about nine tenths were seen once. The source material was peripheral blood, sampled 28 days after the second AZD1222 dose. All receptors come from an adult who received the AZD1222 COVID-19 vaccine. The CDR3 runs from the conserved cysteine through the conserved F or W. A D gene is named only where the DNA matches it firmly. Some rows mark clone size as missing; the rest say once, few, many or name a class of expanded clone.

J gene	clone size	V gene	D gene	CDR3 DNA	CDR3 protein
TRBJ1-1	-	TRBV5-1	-	TGCGCCAGCAGCAGAACAGGGCTCCACACTGAAGCTTTCTTT	CASSRTGLHTEAFF
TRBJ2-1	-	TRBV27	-	TGTGCCAGCAGTCCTCTGCGGGGCCCGCCCAATGAGCAGTTCTTC	CASSPLRGPPNEQFF
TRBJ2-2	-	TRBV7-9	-	TGTGCCAGCAGCTTAGGGGGTTGGACGAACACCGGGGAGCTGTTTTTT	CASSLGGWTNTGELFF
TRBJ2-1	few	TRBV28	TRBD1	TGTGCCAGCAGTTTGACAGGGGCCTACAATGAGCAGTTCTTC	CASSLTGAYNEQFF
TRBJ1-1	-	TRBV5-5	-	TGTGCCAGCAGCTTGGGGGGGCTGGGCACTGAAGCTTTCTTT	CASSLGGLGTEAFF
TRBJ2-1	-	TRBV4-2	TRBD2	TGTGCCAGCAGCCAAGCTAAGACTAGCGGGAGTCGATCATCCTTTACCTACAATGAGCAGTTCTTC	CASSQAKTSGSRSSFTYNEQFF
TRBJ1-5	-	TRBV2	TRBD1	TGTGCCAGCAGTGATGAGGTGAGGGGGCGGGTGGTTAATCAGCCCCAGCATTTT	CASSDEVRGRVVNQPQHF
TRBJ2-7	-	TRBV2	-	TGTGCCAGCAGTGGGGGGGGCAGGATTTTCGAGCAGTACTTC	CASSGGGRIFEQYF
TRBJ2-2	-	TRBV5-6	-	TGTGCCAGCAGCTTGGAACAGAACCCCAGGGGGGAAACCGGGGAGCTGTTTTTT	CASSLEQNPRGETGELFF
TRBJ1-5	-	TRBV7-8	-	TGTGCCAGCAGCTTAGCGAGGGGCGGCGGCAATCAGCCCCAGCATTTT	CASSLARGGGNQPQHF
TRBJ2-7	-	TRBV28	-	TGTGCCTCGGGGGCCCCCTACGAGCAGTACTTC	CASGAPYEQYF
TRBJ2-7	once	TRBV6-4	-	TGTGCCAGCAGTGACAGAAAAGGGCGTCACCTTTCCTACGAGCAGTACTTC	CASSDRKGRHLSYEQYF
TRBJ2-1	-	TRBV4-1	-	TGCGCCAGCAGCCCAAGGGCCAACACATGGGAATTCAATGAGCAGTTCTTC	CASSPRANTWEFNEQFF
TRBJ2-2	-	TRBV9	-	TGTGCCAGCAGCGGGACGTCGGCCGGGGAGCTGTTTTTT	CASSGTSAGELFF
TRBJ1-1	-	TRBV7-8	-	TGTGCCAGCAGCTTAGCGGGACACAGCTACACTGAAGCTTTCTTT	CASSLAGHSYTEAFF
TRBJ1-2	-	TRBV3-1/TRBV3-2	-	TGTGCCAGCAGCCAAGATCTTTGGGGCTACACCTTC	CASSQDLWGYTF
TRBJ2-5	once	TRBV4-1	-	TGCGCCAGCAGCCAAGATGGCCTCCGGGCCCCCAGAGAGACCCAGTACTTC	CASSQDGLRAPRETQYF
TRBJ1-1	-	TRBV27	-	TGTGCCAGCACCCCCTTTGGGCCCGCCGGAGGAACTGAAGCTTTCTTT	CASTPFGPAGGTEAFF
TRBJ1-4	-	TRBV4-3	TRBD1	TGCGCCAGCAGCCAAGATCCCACAGGGGGGGGCATTAATGAAAAACTGTTTTTT	CASSQDPTGGGINEKLFF
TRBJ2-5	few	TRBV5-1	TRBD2	TGCGCCAGCAGCCGGCGGGGGTGGCAAGAGACCCAGTACTTC	CASSRRGWQETQYF